This is a list of T cell receptor beta chains from one sample in a study of shared clonotypes between healthy human individuals. The protocol was immunoSEQ multiplex PCR, while the TCRdb copy is restricted to in-frame clones and leaves out a portion. The sample lists about 2.1 million clones, around 95% occurring once. Sequencing was performed on naive CD8+ T cells from PBMCs. The source is a man in his late teens or twenties in good health. Some clones in this sample may be carry-over from other donors' samples. CDR3s include the opening cysteine and the closing phenylalanine or tryptophan. A D gene is named only where the DNA matches it firmly. Size values are once, few and many counts, or a class for expanded clones, and some rows have none.

clone_size: NA
j_call: TRBJ2-7
v_call: TRBV28
d_call: NA
cdr3_nt: TGTGCCAGCAGTTTTGGGGGTACCTACGAGCAGTACTTC
cdr3_aa: CASSFGGTYEQYF

clone_size: NA
j_call: TRBJ2-7
v_call: TRBV27
d_call: NA
cdr3_nt: TGTGCCAGCAGTCATACGGCCGGGGCCTTCTACGAGCAGTACTTC
cdr3_aa: CASSHTAGAFYEQYF

clone_size: few
j_call: TRBJ1-1
v_call: TRBV4-1
d_call: NA
cdr3_nt: TGCGCCAGCAGCAAGGGGGGCACTGAAGCTTTCTTT
cdr3_aa: CASSKGGTEAFF

clone_size: NA
j_call: TRBJ1-5
v_call: TRBV7-9
d_call: TRBD1
cdr3_nt: TGTGCCAGCAGCCCCGGACAGGGGGCTTTGGAGCCCCAGCATTTT
cdr3_aa: CASSPGQGALEPQHF

clone_size: NA
j_call: TRBJ1-4
v_call: TRBV2
d_call: TRBD1
cdr3_nt: TGTGCCAGCAGTGAACGAGGGGGCGGAATTAAACTGTTTTTT
cdr3_aa: CASSERGGGIKLFF

clone_size: NA
j_call: TRBJ1-1
v_call: TRBV5-6
d_call: NA
cdr3_nt: TGTGCCAGCAGTTGGGGACCGCGGGACACTGAAGCTTTCTTT
cdr3_aa: CASSWGPRDTEAFF

clone_size: NA
j_call: TRBJ2-5
v_call: TRBV21-1
d_call: NA
cdr3_nt: TGTGCCAGCAGCAAAGAGTCGTCGAAAAAGACCCAGTACTTC
cdr3_aa: CASSKESSKKTQYF

clone_size: NA
j_call: TRBJ1-2
v_call: TRBV13
d_call: NA
cdr3_nt: TGTGCCAGCAGCTTGGGCAGGGTTGATGGCTACACCTTC
cdr3_aa: CASSLGRVDGYTF

clone_size: NA
j_call: TRBJ2-2
v_call: TRBV7-9
d_call: NA
cdr3_nt: TGTGCCAGCAGCCCAGGGTGGGGATTCCTAGCTCGCACCGGGGAGCTGTTTTTT
cdr3_aa: CASSPGWGFLARTGELFF

clone_size: few
j_call: TRBJ1-1
v_call: TRBV19
d_call: TRBD1
cdr3_nt: TGTGCCAGTAGACCATTAGGGGGCTACCCTCTGAACACTGAAGCTTTCTTT
cdr3_aa: CASRPLGGYPLNTEAFF

clone_size: NA
j_call: TRBJ2-7
v_call: TRBV2
d_call: TRBD1
cdr3_nt: TGTGCCAGCAGTGAAAGCCGACAGGGGGCTTGGGAGCAGTACTTC
cdr3_aa: CASSESRQGAWEQYF

clone_size: NA
j_call: TRBJ2-7
v_call: TRBV5-8
d_call: TRBD1
cdr3_nt: TGTGCCAGCAGCTGGGGAAGAAGACAGGGGGCGCATGGGAACTACGAGCAGTACTTC
cdr3_aa: CASSWGRRQGAHGNYEQYF

clone_size: NA
j_call: TRBJ2-7
v_call: TRBV5-6
d_call: TRBD2
cdr3_nt: TGTGCCAGCAGCCCCTACCTAGCGGGAGAAGGCAGTTACGAGCAGTACTTC
cdr3_aa: CASSPYLAGEGSYEQYF